This TCR beta chain comes out of a study of T-cell memory formation after mild COVID-19. Whole-study context: There were largely donor-specific TCR clusters.

Overall study findings and caveats: Clones shrinking between day 15 and 85 showed a balanced CD4/CD8 split, and those that grew later tilted toward CD4+. Mainly in CM and EM were contracting CD4+ clones; CD8+ were in EMRA.

Germline loops: CDR1 SGHDT, CDR2 YYEEEE. The CDR3 loop spans 13 amino acids. The V gene lost 0 bases and the J gene lost 8 bases, with 9 bases spanning the gap. TCR alpha and TCR beta cDNA libraries with sample barcodes and UMIs came from 5'RACE using constant-segment primers. TCRdb re-called the 5' RACE reads through MiXCR, storing one row per CDR3 protein. Altogether nearly 40,000 distinct CDR3 sequences are present, 6.1% being singletons, with the ten largest covering around 0.84%. This clonotype was observed many times. Antigen specificity is unknown. The rearrangement joins TRBV5-6 to TRBJ2-1; D is unresolved. The receptor was derived from an adult who had mild COVID-19 (a few samples of this study predate the infection). Cell type and time point are not known. The sample comprised PBMCs or a T cell subset sorted from them (not recorded which). This CDR3 is CASSLVPRDEQFF. The CDR3 region has the DNA TGTGCCAGCAGCTTGGTTCCCCGGGATGAGCAGTTCTTC.